These T cell receptor beta chains were read from a single sample in a study of T cell responses to AZD1222 COVID-19 vaccine. The method was immunoSEQ multiplex PCR; TCRdb's version includes in-frame clones alone and lacks a portion of them. The sample consists of 130,000 to 150,000 clones, under 95% of them appearing once. This sample comprised peripheral blood, obtained on day 0 of MenACWY control vaccination. Receptors were obtained from an adult in good health. CDR3s include the opening cysteine and the closing phenylalanine or tryptophan. A D gene is named only where the DNA matches it firmly. Only part of the rows carry a size: once, few, many, or a class if the clone is expanded.

J	length	D	V	size	CDR3	DNA
TRBJ2-7	11	NA	TRBV6-2/TRBV6-3	NA	CASGFGGEQYF	TGTGCCAGCGGTTTCGGTGGGGAGCAGTACTTC
TRBJ1-4	11	NA	TRBV2	NA	CASMANEKLFF	TGTGCCAGCATGGCAAATGAAAAACTGTTTTTT
TRBJ2-6	16	TRBD1	TRBV28	NA	CASSLQGASGANVLTF	TGTGCCAGCAGTTTACAGGGGGCTTCCGGGGCCAACGTCCTGACTTTC
TRBJ2-7	12	TRBD1	TRBV6-5	NA	CASSRAGTGLFF	TGTGCCAGCAGTCGAGCCGGGACAGGATTATTTTTC
TRBJ2-7	14	NA	TRBV7-2	NA	CASSLDTSRYEQYF	TGTGCCAGCAGCTTAGATACTAGCCGGTACGAGCAGTACTTC
TRBJ2-3	16	TRBD2	TRBV11-2	NA	CASSWGLAGGFDTQYF	TGTGCCAGCAGCTGGGGACTAGCGGGAGGTTTCGATACGCAGTATTTT
TRBJ1-2	12	NA	TRBV30	NA	CAWSGQPQGYTF	TGTGCCTGGAGTGGGCAGCCCCAAGGCTACACCTTC
TRBJ1-1	14	NA	TRBV7-9	once	CASSPRQGRAEAFF	TGTGCCAGCAGCCCCCGGCAGGGAAGGGCTGAAGCTTTCTTT
TRBJ2-7	13	NA	TRBV12-3/TRBV12-4	NA	CASRRTPSYEQYF	TGTGCCAGCAGGAGGACCCCCTCCTACGAGCAGTACTTC
TRBJ1-1	13	NA	TRBV18	NA	CASSPGAHTEAFF	TGTGCCAGCTCACCTGGGGCCCACACTGAAGCTTTCTTT
TRBJ2-7	14	TRBD1	TRBV29-1	NA	CSVGRPGQGIEQYF	TGCAGCGTTGGCCGCCCGGGACAGGGGATCGAGCAGTACTTC
TRBJ2-2	17	NA	TRBV9	NA	CASSGRRGRSNTGELFF	TGTGCCAGCAGCGGAAGGAGGGGGCGATCGAACACCGGGGAGCTGTTTTTT
TRBJ2-7	15	TRBD1	TRBV28	once	CASSTSGTGSYEQYF	TGTGCCAGCAGTACCTCCGGGACAGGGAGCTACGAGCAGTACTTC
TRBJ1-5	15	NA	TRBV6-5	NA	CASSYSFGFNQPQHF	TGTGCCAGCAGTTACTCGTTTGGGTTCAATCAGCCCCAGCATTTT
TRBJ1-2	18	TRBD1	TRBV10-2	NA	CASSENTGARLANYGYTF	TGCGCCAGCAGTGAGAACACAGGGGCGAGACTAGCTAACTATGGCTACACCTTC
TRBJ1-2	15	NA	TRBV6-5	NA	CASSYSGTGNYGYTF	TGTGCCAGCAGTTACTCCGGCACTGGGAACTATGGCTACACCTTC
TRBJ2-1	19	NA	TRBV10-3	NA	CAIRRSLITWRGPYNEQFF	TGTGCCATCAGACGTTCCCTGATAACATGGAGAGGCCCCTACAATGAGCAGTTCTTC
TRBJ1-2	16	NA	TRBV15	NA	CATSRGDGSIFNGYTF	TGTGCCACCAGCAGAGGAGATGGATCCATTTTTAATGGCTACACCTTC
TRBJ2-1	13	NA	TRBV5-1	NA	CASSPSSYNEQFF	TGCGCCAGCAGCCCGAGCTCCTACAATGAGCAGTTCTTC
TRBJ1-5	12	NA	TRBV24-1	hyperexpanded	CATSVRGSPQHF	TGTGCCACCAGTGTACGGGGATCGCCCCAGCATTTT
TRBJ1-4	18	NA	TRBV2	NA	CASSEAESRYENNEKLFF	TGTGCCAGCAGTGAAGCTGAGAGCCGATACGAAAATAATGAAAAACTGTTTTTT
TRBJ1-6	15	NA	TRBV30	NA	CAWSVLNSYNSPLHF	TGTGCCTGGAGTGTACTTAACTCCTATAATTCACCCCTCCACTTT
TRBJ1-6	16	TRBD1	TRBV15	NA	CATSRGGQVYNSPLHF	TGTGCCACCAGCAGAGGTGGACAGGTCTATAATTCACCCCTCCACTTT
TRBJ1-5	12	NA	TRBV2	NA	CASSERTEAQHF	TGTGCCAGCAGTGAGAGGACGGAAGCCCAGCATTTT
TRBJ1-1	15	NA	TRBV19	NA	CASSIDVLLGSEAFF	TGTGCCAGTAGTATAGACGTCCTACTTGGGAGTGAAGCTTTCTTT
TRBJ2-7	13	NA	TRBV5-5	NA	CASSPGAGYEQYF	TGTGCCAGCAGCCCAGGGGCGGGGTACGAGCAGTACTTC
TRBJ1-1	17	TRBD1	TRBV7-6	NA	CASSSSRTGFMNTEAFF	TGTGCCAGCAGCTCTTCAAGGACAGGGTTTATGAACACTGAAGCTTTCTTT
TRBJ2-1	13	NA	TRBV12-3/TRBV12-4	NA	CASSPRTPPEQFF	TGTGCCAGCAGCCCCCGCACCCCCCCTGAGCAGTTCTTC
TRBJ1-1	14	NA	TRBV6-5	NA	CASSPQTDYTEAFF	TGTGCCAGCAGTCCCCAGACAGATTACACTGAAGCTTTCTTT
TRBJ1-2	16	NA	TRBV6-1	NA	CASSEGSRIPNYGYTF	TGTGCCAGCAGTGAAGGGAGTAGGATCCCTAACTATGGCTACACCTTC
TRBJ2-5	12	NA	TRBV7-8	NA	CASSWAGETQYF	TGTGCCAGCAGCTGGGCAGGGGAGACCCAGTACTTC
TRBJ2-7	13	NA	TRBV6-5	NA	CASSYGPSYEQYF	TGTGCCAGCAGTTACGGGCCGTCCTACGAGCAGTACTTC
TRBJ2-7	14	TRBD1	TRBV2	NA	CASNVGQGNYEQYF	TGTGCCAGCAACGTCGGACAGGGGAACTACGAGCAGTACTTC
TRBJ1-2	13	NA	TRBV5-1	NA	CASSPGGSGGYTF	TGCGCCAGCAGCCCCGGTGGGTCGGGGGGCTACACCTTC
TRBJ2-7	14	NA	TRBV7-2	once	CASSSRLGAGEQYF	TGTGCCAGCAGCTCCCGACTAGGGGCGGGCGAGCAGTACTTC
TRBJ2-7	17	TRBD1	TRBV12-5	NA	CASGLTRDRGKPYEQYF	TGTGCTAGTGGTTTGACCCGCGACAGGGGCAAACCCTACGAGCAGTACTTC
TRBJ2-7	14	NA	TRBV7-2	once	CASSLMAAGYEQYF	TGTGCCAGCAGCTTAATGGCGGCGGGCTACGAGCAGTACTTC
TRBJ2-1	15	TRBD2	TRBV7-6	NA	CASSRSGGAGNEQFF	TGTGCCAGCAGCCGAAGCGGGGGGGCCGGGAATGAGCAGTTCTTC
TRBJ1-2	15	TRBD1	TRBV28	NA	CASSLTGGQSYGYTF	TGTGCCAGCAGTCTGACGGGGGGACAGAGCTATGGCTACACCTTC
TRBJ2-1	12	TRBD1	TRBV27	NA	CASTGQGNEQFF	TGTGCCAGCACGGGACAGGGCAATGAGCAGTTCTTC
TRBJ2-7	16	NA	TRBV21-1	NA	CASSKYPQISSYEQYF	TGTGCCAGCAGCAAATACCCACAGATATCCTCCTACGAGCAGTACTTC
TRBJ2-1	15	NA	TRBV28	NA	CASSFRGSGGNEQFF	TGTGCCAGCAGTTTTAGGGGATCTGGGGGCAATGAGCAGTTCTTC